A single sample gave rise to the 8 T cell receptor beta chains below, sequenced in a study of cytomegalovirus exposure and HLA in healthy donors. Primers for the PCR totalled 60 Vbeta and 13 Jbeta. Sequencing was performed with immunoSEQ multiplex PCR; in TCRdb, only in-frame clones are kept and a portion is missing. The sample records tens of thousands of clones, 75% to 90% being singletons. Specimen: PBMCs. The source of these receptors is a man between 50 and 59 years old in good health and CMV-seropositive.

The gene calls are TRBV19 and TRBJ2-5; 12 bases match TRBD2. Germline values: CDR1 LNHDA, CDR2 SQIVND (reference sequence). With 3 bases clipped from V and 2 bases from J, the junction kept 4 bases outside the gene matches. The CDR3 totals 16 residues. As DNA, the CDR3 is TGTGCCAGTAGTATTATACTAGCGGGAGGTCAAGAGACCCAGTACTTC. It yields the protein CASSIILAGGQETQYF.

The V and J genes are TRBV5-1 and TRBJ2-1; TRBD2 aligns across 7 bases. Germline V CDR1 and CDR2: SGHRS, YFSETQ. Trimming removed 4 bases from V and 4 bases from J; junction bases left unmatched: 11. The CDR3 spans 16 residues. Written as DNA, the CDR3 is TGCGCCAGCAGCGGAGTAGGTCTAGCGGATTACAATGAGCAGTTCTTC. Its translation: CASSGVGLADYNEQFF.

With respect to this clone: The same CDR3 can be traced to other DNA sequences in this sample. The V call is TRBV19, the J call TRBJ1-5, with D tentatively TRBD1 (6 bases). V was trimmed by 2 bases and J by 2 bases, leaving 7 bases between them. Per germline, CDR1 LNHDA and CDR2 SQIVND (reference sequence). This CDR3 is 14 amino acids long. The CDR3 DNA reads TGTGCCAGTAGTATATGGACAGGCAATCAGCCCCAGCATTTT. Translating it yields CASSIWTGNQPQHF. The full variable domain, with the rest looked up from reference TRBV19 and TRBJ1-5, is DGGITQSPKYLFRKEGQNVTLSCEQNLNHDAMYWYRQDPGQGLRLIYYSQIVNDFQKGDIAEGYSVSREKKESFPLTVTSAQKNPTAFYLCASSIWTGNQPQHFGDGTRLSIL.

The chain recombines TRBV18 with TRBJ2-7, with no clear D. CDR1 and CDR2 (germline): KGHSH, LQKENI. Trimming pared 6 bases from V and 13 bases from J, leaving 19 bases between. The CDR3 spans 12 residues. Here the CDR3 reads CASSTPARLLYF. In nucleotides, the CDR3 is TGTGCCAGCTCCACCCCGGCCCGTCTACTATACTTC.

For the CDR3, the DNA is TGCGCCAGCAGCATACCTAGGACGGGGGGTGCGAACACCGGGGAGCTGTTTTTT. It is translated as CASSIPRTGGANTGELFF. The chain recombines TRBV5-1 with TRBJ2-2; 7 bases are shared with TRBD2. The ends lost 4 bases at V and 0 bases at J; junction bases unmatched: 12. CDR1 and CDR2 (germline): SGHRS, YFSETQ. This CDR3 comprises 18 residues.

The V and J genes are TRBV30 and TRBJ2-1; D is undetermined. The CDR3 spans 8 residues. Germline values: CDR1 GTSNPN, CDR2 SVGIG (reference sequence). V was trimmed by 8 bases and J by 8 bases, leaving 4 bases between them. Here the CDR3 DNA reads TGTGCCCTCGATGAGCAGTTCTTC. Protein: CALDEQFF.

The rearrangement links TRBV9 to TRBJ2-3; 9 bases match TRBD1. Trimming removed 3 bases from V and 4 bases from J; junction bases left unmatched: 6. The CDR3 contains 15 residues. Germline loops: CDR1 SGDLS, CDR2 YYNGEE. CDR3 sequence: CASSGPGQGADTQYF. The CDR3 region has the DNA TGTGCCAGCAGCGGACCGGGACAGGGCGCAGATACGCAGTATTTT.

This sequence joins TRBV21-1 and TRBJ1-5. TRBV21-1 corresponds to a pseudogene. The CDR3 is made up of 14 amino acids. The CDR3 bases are TGTGCCAGCACCATCGACGGGGGGTGTCAGCCCCAGCATTTT. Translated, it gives CASTIDGGCQPQHF.